These 9 T cell receptor beta chains share one sample of origin, sequenced in a study of cytotoxic CD8 clonotypes in ibrutinib-treated CLL. The data were produced by immunoSEQ multiplex PCR, yet TCRdb's version contains in-frame clones alone and is incomplete. The sample has over 250,000 clones; 70% to 80% are singletons. The material was PBMCs, obtained at disease progression, from a patient treated with ibrutinib. These receptors were taken from a human donor with chronic lymphocytic leukemia.

This clone was seen a handful of times. The J gene is TRBJ2-7, the V gene TRBV28; D is undetermined. This CDR3 spans 12 amino acids. Germline loops: CDR1 MDHEN, CDR2 SYDVKM. V gave up 1 base and J gave up 3 bases, with 4 bases separating them. The CDR3 spells CASSLLVYEQYF. CDR3 DNA sequence: TGTGCCAGCAGTTTATTAGTCTACGAGCAGTACTTC.

The rearrangement uses TRBV4-1 and TRBJ2-7; D possibly corresponds to TRBD1 (6 bases). Per the germline V gene, CDR1 is MGHRA and CDR2 is YSYEKL. The length of the CDR3 is 16 residues. Trimming stripped 2 bases from V and 2 bases from J, with 16 bases between. The CDR3 nucleotides are TGCGCCAGCAGCCAACCTACAGGGCGGAGGCCCTACGAGCAGTACTTC. Its translation is CASSQPTGRRPYEQYF.

This clone was counted a few times. The chain has TRBV19 and TRBJ1-2, with TRBD1 matching 9 bases. Germline loops: CDR1 LNHDA, CDR2 SQIVND (reference sequence). The junction had 6 bases not matched to a gene; V was cut back by 3 bases and J by 4 bases. The CDR3 totals 15 residues. Written as DNA, the CDR3 is TGTGCCAGTAGTATCACAGGGGGCGCAGCCTATGGCTACACCTTC. The encoded protein is CASSITGGAAYGYTF.

This clone occurred a few times. The genes are TRBV27 and TRBJ2-7; D possibly matches TRBD1 or TRBD2 (5 bases each). The CDR3 length is 13 residues. CDR1 and CDR2 from the germline V gene are MNHEY and SMNVEV (reference sequence). V was clipped by 8 bases and J by 6 bases, with 17 bases between them. For the CDR3, the DNA is TGTGCCAGCTCCCTGACGACGGGGCGCGAGCAGTACTTC. Residues: CASSLTTGREQYF.

V gene TRBV7-6 combines with J gene TRBJ2-7; D gene ambiguous. This CDR3 contains 16 residues. The germline CDR1 and CDR2 sequences are SGHVS and FNYEAQ. V was cut by 2 bases and J by 0 bases, with 14 bases left in between. Here the CDR3 reads CASSLTPVQSSYEQYF. The CDR3 DNA reads as TGTGCCAGCAGCTTAACTCCAGTCCAAAGCTCCTACGAGCAGTACTTC.

CDR3 in amino acids: CASRGPGQGGGYTF. In nucleotides, the CDR3 is TGTGCCAGCAGAGGGCCCGGACAGGGAGGTGGCTACACCTTC. The chain combines TRBV2 with TRBJ1-2, with 8 bases lining up with TRBD1. The germline gives CDR1 SNHLY, CDR2 FYNNEI. V lost 6 bases, J lost 7 bases, and 10 bases stayed unmatched. The CDR3 has 14 amino acids. The entire variable domain, with the rest obtained from reference TRBV2 and TRBJ1-2, is as follows: EPEVTQTPSHQVTQMGQEVILRCVPISNHLYFYWYRQILGQKVEFLVSFYNNEISEKSEIFDDQFSVERPDGSNFTLKIRSTKLEDSAMYFCASRGPGQGGGYTFGSGTRLTVV.

The chain has TRBV6-5 and TRBJ1-2; D gene ambiguous. CDR3 size: 14 residues. Per the germline V gene, CDR1 is MNHEY and CDR2 is SVGAGI. V was pared by 6 bases and J by 2 bases, with 13 bases between. The CDR3 is CASSRTANNYGYTF. The CDR3 DNA sequence: TGTGCCAGCAGCCGGACGGCCAACAACTATGGCTACACCTTC.

CDR3 bases: TGTGCCAGCAGTGACCAGCAGTCACGGTACTTC. This translates into CASSDQQSRYF. This chain links TRBV6-5 with TRBJ2-7; D remains unclear. This CDR3 has 11 residues. V lost 5 bases and J 12 bases, leaving 14 bases between the germline ends. Germline loops: CDR1 MNHEY, CDR2 SVGAGI.

V and J are TRBV5-1 and TRBJ2-3; no reliable D call. V dropped 5 bases and J dropped 5 bases, with 9 bases sitting between them. The CDR3 covers 12 residues. Germline V lookup: CDR1 SGHRS, CDR2 YFSETQ. This chain's CDR3 is CASRGFGDTQYF. CDR3 coding DNA: TGCGCCAGCAGGGGCTTCGGAGATACGCAGTATTTT.